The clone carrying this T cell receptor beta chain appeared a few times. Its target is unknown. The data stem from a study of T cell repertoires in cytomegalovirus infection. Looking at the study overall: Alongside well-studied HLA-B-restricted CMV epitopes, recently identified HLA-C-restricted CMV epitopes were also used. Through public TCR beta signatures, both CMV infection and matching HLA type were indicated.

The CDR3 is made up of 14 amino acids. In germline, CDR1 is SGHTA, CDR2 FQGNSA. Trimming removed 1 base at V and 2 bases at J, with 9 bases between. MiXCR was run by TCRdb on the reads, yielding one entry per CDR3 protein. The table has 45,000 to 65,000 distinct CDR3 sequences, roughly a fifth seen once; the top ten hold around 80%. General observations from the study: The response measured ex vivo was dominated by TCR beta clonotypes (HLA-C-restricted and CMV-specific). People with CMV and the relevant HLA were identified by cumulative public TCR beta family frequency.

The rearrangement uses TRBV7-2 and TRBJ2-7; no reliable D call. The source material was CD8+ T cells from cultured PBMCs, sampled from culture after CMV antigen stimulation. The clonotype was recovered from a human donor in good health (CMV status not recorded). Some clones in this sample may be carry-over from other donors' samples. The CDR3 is CASSLGSFTYEQYF. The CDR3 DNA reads TGTGCCAGCAGCTTAGGGAGTTTTACCTACGAGCAGTACTTC. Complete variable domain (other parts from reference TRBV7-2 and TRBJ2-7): GAGVSQSPSNKVTEKGKDVELRCDPISGHTALYWYRQSLGQGLEFLIYFQGNSAPDKSGLPSDRFSAERTGGSVSTLTIQRTQQEDSAVYLCASSLGSFTYEQYFGPGTRLTVT.